The 17 T cell receptor beta chains below all came from one sample that was sequenced in a study of T cells and copy number aberrations in small-cell lung cancer. Assay: immunoSEQ multiplex PCR; the TCRdb copy retains only in-frame clones and omits some. Among 6,000 or so clones listed, roughly 76% were seen once. The sequenced sample consisted of tumor tissue. These receptors were obtained from a man in his fifties or sixties with small cell lung cancer.

The genes are TRBV28 and TRBJ2-7; possibly TRBD2 for D (5 bases). V gave up 2 bases and J gave up 5 bases, with 10 bases separating them. The CDR3 loop spans 13 amino acids. Looked up from germline, CDR1 is MDHEN and CDR2 is SYDVKM. The CDR3 region is CASSLNRGNEQYF. In nucleotides, the CDR3 is TGTGCCAGCAGTTTAAACCGAGGGAACGAGCAGTACTTC.

This CDR3 reads CAWSYDTGTSSYEQYF. Here the CDR3 DNA reads TGTGCCTGGAGTTACGACACGGGGACTTCCTCCTACGAGCAGTACTTC. V and J are TRBV30 and TRBJ2-7, with D tentatively TRBD2 (6 bases). The CDR3 runs 16 residues. Germline-derived CDR1 and CDR2 are GTSNPN and SVGIG (reference sequence). The germline V and J ends were trimmed by 2 bases and 0 bases, with 17 bases remaining between them.

This clone was seen once. The J gene is TRBJ2-3, the V gene TRBV27; 11 nucleotides agree with TRBD2. In germline, CDR1 is MNHEY, CDR2 SMNVEV (reference sequence). This CDR3 contains 16 residues. V was pared by 5 bases and J by 3 bases, with 7 bases of the junction left unmatched. The CDR3 DNA sequence: TGTGCCAGCAGTCCGGGACTAGCGGCAGAAACAGATACGCAGTATTTT. Its translation: CASSPGLAAETDTQYF.

V is TRBV11-3 and J is TRBJ2-1, with 9 nucleotides matching TRBD2. After removal of 7 bases from V and 7 bases from J, the junction contained 8 bases not matched to a gene. Per germline, CDR1 SGHNT and CDR2 YENEEA. The CDR3 length is 14 residues. The CDR3 bases are TGTGCCAGCAAAGCGGGAGGACCGGCAAATGAGCAGTTCTTC. Translated: CASKAGGPANEQFF. The full variable domain, in which reference TRBV11-3 and TRBJ2-1 provide the parts outside the CDR3, is EAGVVQSPRYKIIEKKQPVAFWCNPISGHNTLYWYLQNLGQGPELLIRYENEEAVDDSQLPKDRFSAERLKGVDSTLKIQPAELGDSAVYLCASKAGGPANEQFFGPGTRLTVL.

This chain joins TRBV11-3 and TRBJ1-4; D gene unclear. There are 15 residues in the CDR3. V lost 8 bases and J lost 0, with 13 bases in between. The germline CDR1 and CDR2 sequences are SGHNT and YENEEA. This CDR3 is CASQMANPTNEKLFF. CDR3 coding DNA: TGTGCCAGCCAGATGGCCAATCCAACTAATGAAAAACTGTTTTTT.

The chain links TRBV27 to TRBJ1-5; the D gene is possibly TRBD1 (5 bases). The V end lost 5 bases, the J end lost 0 bases, and 20 bases lay between the germline ends. In germline, CDR1 is MNHEY, CDR2 SMNVEV (reference sequence). The CDR3 covers 18 residues. CDR3 amino acids: CASSRRGAGEYSNQPQHF. The CDR3, as DNA: TGTGCCAGCAGTCGACGAGGGGCAGGCGAGTATAGCAATCAGCCCCAGCATTTT.

This chain links TRBV5-1 with TRBJ2-3; tentatively, D is TRBD1 (6 bases). Germline values: CDR1 SGHRS, CDR2 YFSETQ. Between the trimmed V and J ends, which lost 0 bases and 0 bases, there was a span of 11 bases. The CDR3 extends over 16 amino acids. The CDR3 sequence is CASSLVRGGSTDTQYF. The CDR3 DNA reads TGCGCCAGCAGCTTGGTCAGGGGCGGAAGCACAGATACGCAGTATTTT.

The chain couples TRBV29-1 to TRBJ1-5; tentatively, D is TRBD1 (5 bases). V lost 6 bases and J 3 bases, leaving 15 bases between the germline ends. CDR1 and CDR2 (germline): SQVTM, ANQGSEA. The CDR3 is made up of 14 amino acids. This CDR3 is CSVTETVSNQPQHF. The DNA of the CDR3 is TGCAGCGTCACCGAGACAGTCTCCAATCAGCCCCAGCATTTT.

The chain joins TRBV14 to TRBJ2-2; D unresolved. Germline values: CDR1 SGHDN, CDR2 FVKESK. The CDR3 totals 15 residues. Trimming shortened V by 4 bases and J by 0 bases, and 9 bases separated the two germline ends. Written as DNA, the CDR3 is TGTGCCAGCAGCCTTGAGACGGCGAACACCGGGGAGCTGTTTTTT. Translated: CASSLETANTGELFF.

The gene calls are TRBV18 and TRBJ1-5; D is undetermined. V was clipped by 0 bases and J by 3 bases, with 6 bases between them. The CDR3 is made up of 14 amino acids. The germline CDR1 and CDR2 sequences are KGHSH and LQKENI. The CDR3 is CASSPPNHNQPQHF. The CDR3 nucleotides read TGTGCCAGCTCACCACCCAACCACAATCAGCCCCAGCATTTT. Full variable domain (outside the CDR3, taken from reference TRBV18 and TRBJ1-5): NAGVMQNPRHLVRRRGQEARLRCSPMKGHSHVYWYRQLPEEGLKFMVYLQKENIIDESGMPKERFSAEFPKEGPSILRIQQVVRGDSAAYFCASSPPNHNQPQHFGDGTRLSIL.

This rearrangement joins TRBV18 to TRBJ1-1; no clear D gene. CDR1 KGHSH and CDR2 LQKENI come from the germline V gene. V lost 2 bases, J lost 7 bases, and 14 bases lay in between. The CDR3 extends over 14 amino acids. Written as DNA, the CDR3 is TGTGCCAGCTCACCAGCACAGCGTGACGGTGAAGCTTTCTTT. It codes for CASSPAQRDGEAFF.

The rearrangement joins TRBV28 to TRBJ2-5; 7 positions match TRBD1. This CDR3 is built from 15 residues. The germline CDR1 and CDR2 sequences are MDHEN and SYDVKM. The junction had 8 bases not matched to a gene; V was cut back by 5 bases and J by 2 bases. CDR3 sequence reads: CASSPEGGNQETQYF. The CDR3 region has the DNA TGTGCCAGCAGTCCAGAAGGGGGCAATCAAGAGACCCAGTACTTC.

This clone has just one count. The chain has TRBV5-1 and TRBJ1-2, with D unclear. This CDR3 comprises 14 residues. V was cut by 4 bases and J by 1 base, with 11 bases left in between. Germline lookup yields CDR1 SGHRS and CDR2 YFSETQ. The CDR3 sequence is CASSATRVNYGYTF. CDR3 DNA: TGCGCCAGCAGCGCTACGAGGGTTAACTATGGCTACACCTTC.

The V gene is TRBV6-5, the J gene TRBJ1-2; D remains unclear. The CDR3 is made up of 12 amino acids. Germline loops: CDR1 MNHEY, CDR2 SVGAGI. Trimming shortened V by 6 bases and J by 8 bases, and 13 bases separated the two germline ends. The CDR3: CASRPPYNGYTF. CDR3 sequence (DNA): TGTGCCAGCAGACCCCCTTACAACGGCTACACCTTC.

As DNA, the CDR3 is TGTGCCAGCACCGAGAACACTGAAGCTTTCTTT. Translated, it gives CASTENTEAFF. The rearrangement joins TRBV7-9 to TRBJ1-1; D call uncertain. CDR3 size: 11 residues. Looked up from germline, CDR1 is SEHNR and CDR2 is FQNEAQ (reference sequence). Between the trimmed V and J ends, which lost 7 bases and 1 base, there was a span of 4 bases.

The V gene is TRBV29-1, the J gene TRBJ2-1; D remains unclear. The length of the CDR3 is 16 residues. V lost 7 bases to trimming and J lost 0 bases, with 19 bases between them. Germline CDR1 reads SQVTM; CDR2 reads ANQGSEA. CDR3 nucleotides: TGCAGCGCCGGGTCCCACCTATCCAGCTCCTACAATGAGCAGTTCTTC. As protein: CSAGSHLSSSYNEQFF.

As for this clone: Germline and junction disagree at one end, which may indicate a read error. The chain joins TRBV11-2 to TRBJ2-7; D is possibly TRBD2 (7 bases). In germline, CDR1 is SGHAT, CDR2 FQNNGV. CDR3 size: 16 residues. CDR3 residues: CTSSLDGGTFSYEQYF. In DNA form, the CDR3 reads TGTACCAGCAGCTTAGACGGGGGGACATTCTCCTACGAGCAGTACTTC.